The clone carrying this T cell receptor (beta chain) has only one observation. Its antigen remains unidentified. Trimming pared 4 bases from V and 7 bases from J, leaving 19 bases between. The CDR3 length is 15 residues. Germline CDR1 and CDR2: MGHRA and YSYEKL. This sample is part of a study of siplizumab effects on memory and regulatory T cells. TCRdb's table, derived via immunoSEQ multiplex PCR, lists solely in-frame clones and lacks some. Among about 110,000 clones listed, under 95% were seen once. Findings and caveats of the study: Proliferating siplizumab-cultured Tregs lacked confirmed suppressive function. Roughly 80-97% of dividing CD4+ or CD8+ clones were without an attributable naive or memory phenotype.

The material sequenced was Tregs sorted from blood. This chain joins TRBV4-1 and TRBJ1-2; D might be TRBD1 (5 bases). This clonotype was sampled from a human donor in good health. The CDR3, as DNA: TGCGCCAGCAGCCTCCTCCCGAGGGGCGGACTTGGCTACACCTTC. Amino acid sequence: CASSLLPRGGLGYTF.